The clone carrying this TCR beta chain occurred a few times. The antigen remains unidentified. Using its own MiXCR run on the 5' RACE reads, TCRdb lists one record per CDR3 protein. The sample yields 250,000 to 400,000 distinct CDR3 sequences, approximately 4% seen once. This sample was included in a study of T cells after yellow fever vaccination. CDR1 is DFQATT, CDR2 SNEGSKA, per germline (reference sequence). The CDR3 loop spans 14 amino acids. The trim removed 6 bases at V and 3 bases at J, leaving 6 bases unmatched. Whole-study results and caveats: A minor fraction of clonotypes spanned both CD4 and CD8 compartments.

The V gene is TRBV20-1, the J gene TRBJ2-1; TRBD1 matches at 9 bases. The specimen was PBMCs, collected 5 days after the yellow fever booster vaccination. This receptor was identified in a man aged 18 to 30 who received the YFV17D yellow fever vaccine. The CDR3 is CSATPGQGYNEQFF. The CDR3 region has the DNA TGCAGTGCGACACCGGGACAGGGCTACAATGAGCAGTTCTTC.